This T cell receptor beta chain was sequenced for a study of blood T cell repertoires in COVID-19. Here immunoSEQ multiplex PCR was the method, and the copy in TCRdb shows in-frame clones only, minus some. The table includes about 210,000 clones, about 83% detected once. CDR3 length: 12 amino acids. In germline, CDR1 is SGHNT, CDR2 YYREEE (reference sequence). The ends were cut back, 1 base at V and 2 bases at J, with 3 bases in the middle. The source is a woman between 45 and 60 years old with active or convalescent COVID-19. The J gene is TRBJ1-1, the V gene TRBV5-4; D unclear. Sequencing input: peripheral blood. CDR3 region: CASSLPNTEAFF. The CDR3 coding sequence is TGTGCCAGCAGCTTGCCTAACACTGAAGCTTTCTTT.